This T cell receptor (beta chain) comes out of a study of somatic mutations in cytotoxic T cells in rheumatoid arthritis. Study conclusions and caveats: Increasing age coincided with elevated CD8+ clonality among rheumatoid arthritis patients, though not among healthy controls. In about an eighth of the roughly 60 patients, the largest CD8+ clone exceeded 20% of CD8+ cells.

Worth noting for this clone: As yet, its antigen is unknown.

Assay: immunoSEQ multiplex PCR; the TCRdb copy retains only in-frame clones and omits some. This sample carries roughly 11,000 clones, 70% to 85% of them seen once, and the ten largest clones take around a third. Flow cytometry was used to check the purity of CD4+ and CD8+ cells, which had been isolated by positive magnetic bead selection. Between the trimmed V and J ends, which lost 0 bases and 6 bases, there was a span of 9 bases. The CDR3 runs to 13 residues. Looked up from germline, CDR1 is SGDLS and CDR2 is YYNGEE. The specimen sequenced was CD8+ T cells sorted from blood. The rearrangement links TRBV9 to TRBJ1-1; D might be TRBD1 (5 bases). This TCR derives from an adult with rheumatoid arthritis. CDR3 in DNA: TGTGCCAGCAGCGTAGGCGGGGGATCTGAAGCTTTCTTT. Translating it yields CASSVGGGSEAFF.